The sequence of this T cell receptor beta chain was determined in a study of shared clonotypes between healthy human individuals. This table comes from immunoSEQ multiplex PCR, and its TCRdb copy is limited to in-frame clones, with some not included. This sample has about 1 million clones, with 75% found just once. This clonotype was sampled from a man between 18 and 35 years old in good health. Sequencing was performed on memory CD4+ T cells sorted from blood. Subset meaning: CD45RA-negative fraction.

The CDR3 DNA reads as TGCAGCGTTGATAGTGGTTTCGGAGACCTCAAGCAGTACTTC. It is translated as CSVDSGFGDLKQYF. The V gene is TRBV29-1, the J gene TRBJ2-5; D unresolved. This CDR3 region has 14 residues. CDR1 and CDR2 from the germline V gene are SQVTM and ANQGSEA. The V end was cut by 3 bases, the J end by 11 bases, with 22 bases between.